The 17 T cell receptor beta chains reported below all come from one sample, sequenced in a study of OX40 agonist ivuxolimab in advanced cancers. The method was immunoSEQ multiplex PCR; TCRdb's version includes in-frame clones alone and lacks a portion of them. The top ten hold around 5.9% of the sample, which has roughly 100,000 clones, about nine tenths seen once. The sample in question was CD4+ or CD8+ T cells sorted from blood, obtained in a trial of the OX40 agonist ivuxolimab. Receptor source: an adult with an advanced solid tumor such as melanoma, head and neck, liver or kidney cancer.

The chain combines TRBV5-6 with TRBJ2-7, with 7 nucleotides matching TRBD1. V trimming: 4 bases; J trimming: 0 bases; junction bases outside the gene matches: 4. The CDR3 consists of 14 residues. Germline CDR1 and CDR2: SGHDT and YYEEEE. CDR3 protein: CASSVGQSSYEQYF. The CDR3 DNA reads as TGTGCCAGCAGCGTGGGACAGAGCTCCTACGAGCAGTACTTC. Using reference TRBV5-6 and TRBJ2-7 for the parts outside the CDR3, the full variable domain is DAGVTQSPTHLIKTRGQQVTLRCSPKSGHDTVSWYQQALGQGPQFIFQYYEEEERQRGNFPDRFSGHQFPNYSSELNVNALLLGDSALYLCASSVGQSSYEQYFGPGTRLTVT.

This clone was recorded once. V gene TRBV19 combines with J gene TRBJ2-1; 12 bases fit TRBD2. The V gene's germline CDR1 is LNHDA and CDR2 SQIVND (reference sequence). V gave up 7 bases and J gave up 7 bases; unmatched junction bases: 8. The CDR3 spans 15 residues. CDR3 amino acids: CASNTETSGRNEQFF. The CDR3 nucleotides read TGTGCCAGTAATACGGAGACTAGCGGGAGAAATGAGCAGTTCTTC.

CDR3 bases: TGTGCCAGCAGTCCACAAGTTCCTTACACTGAAGCTTTCTTT. This gives the protein CASSPQVPYTEAFF. The chain carries TRBV6-5 and TRBJ1-1; D not resolved. Per germline, CDR1 MNHEY and CDR2 SVGAGI. The V end was cut by 5 bases, the J end by 3 bases, with 13 bases between. This CDR3 comprises 14 residues.

The chain employs TRBV5-1 and TRBJ2-2; D is unresolved. The CDR3 has 14 residues. Germline assignment: CDR1 SGHRS and CDR2 YFSETQ. Trimming took 5 bases from V and 2 from J, leaving 10 bases between them. The CDR3: CASSVRYNTGELFF. The CDR3 DNA is TGCGCCAGCAGTGTCCGATATAACACCGGGGAGCTGTTTTTT.

V and J are TRBV7-3 and TRBJ2-1; D remains unclear. V dropped 1 base and J dropped 4 bases, with 20 bases sitting between them. The V gene's germline CDR1 is SGHTA and CDR2 FQGTGA. The CDR3 has 18 residues. The CDR3 loop is CASSLKSVGAPKYNEQFF. CDR3 DNA sequence: TGTGCCAGCAGCTTAAAATCAGTCGGCGCACCTAAATACAATGAGCAGTTCTTC.

The chain carries TRBV6-5 and TRBJ2-1; weak D call: TRBD2 (7 bases). Germline V gene lookup returns CDR1 MNHEY and CDR2 SVGAGI. This CDR3 has 12 residues. The germline V and J ends were trimmed by 8 bases and 7 bases, with 12 bases remaining between them. CDR3: CASWTRGNEQFF. DNA of the CDR3: TGTGCCAGCTGGACTAGGGGGAATGAGCAGTTCTTC.

This clone was seen just once. The chain joins TRBV7-9 to TRBJ1-2; D is perhaps TRBD1 (5 bases). The CDR3 runs to 15 residues. Germline V gene sequence: CDR1 SEHNR, CDR2 FQNEAQ (reference sequence). Trimming left V 2 bases short and J 4 bases short, with 14 bases between. CDR3 sequence reads: CASSLMGEEVYGYTF. In nucleotides, the CDR3 is TGTGCCAGCAGCTTAATGGGGGAGGAGGTCTATGGCTACACCTTC.

This sequence joins TRBV10-2 and TRBJ1-1; TRBD1 is a possible D gene (5 bases). CDR3 length: 17 amino acids. CDR1 and CDR2 from the germline V gene are WSHSY and SAAADI. The ends were cut back, 6 bases at V and 4 bases at J, with 24 bases in the middle. The CDR3 DNA sequence: TGCGCCAGCAGGGCCGTCACAGGAACCAACGGGGCCACTGAAGCTTTCTTT. Protein: CASRAVTGTNGATEAFF.

The gene calls are TRBV4-1 and TRBJ1-4; D remains ambiguous. Germline assignment: CDR1 MGHRA and CDR2 YSYEKL. The germline V and J ends were trimmed by 1 base and 0 bases, with 6 bases remaining between them. The CDR3 length is 15 residues. CDR3 region: CASSQVRATNEKLFF. The CDR3, as DNA: TGCGCCAGCAGCCAAGTGCGAGCAACTAATGAAAAACTGTTTTTT.

The chain joins TRBV7-2 to TRBJ2-7; the D is unclear. The germline V and J ends were trimmed by 2 bases and 7 bases, with 12 bases remaining between them. This CDR3 has 13 amino acids. Germline V CDR1 and CDR2: SGHTA, FQGNSA. CDR3 in DNA: TGTGCCAGCAGCTTAAGGCCCTTGGGGGAGCAGTACTTC. Protein: CASSLRPLGEQYF.

The chain joins TRBV5-1 to TRBJ2-7, with a possible D match to TRBD2 (6 bases). V gave up 4 bases and J gave up 2 bases, with 16 bases separating them. Germline CDR1 reads SGHRS; CDR2 reads YFSETQ. The length of the CDR3 is 15 residues. The CDR3 sequence: CASSPMGGATYEQYF. The CDR3, as DNA: TGCGCCAGCAGCCCAATGGGGGGTGCGACCTACGAGCAGTACTTC.

This clone was seen just once. The CDR3 protein is CASSPPLWGYTF. CDR3 coding DNA: TGTGCCAGCAGCCCCCCCTTGTGGGGCTACACCTTC. This sequence joins TRBV7-6 and TRBJ1-2, with D unresolved. The germline gives CDR1 SGHVS, CDR2 FNYEAQ. The V and J ends lost 5 bases and 8 bases respectively, with 12 bases between them. The CDR3 sequence is 12 residues long.

This sequence joins TRBV30 and TRBJ1-1; D perhaps matches TRBD1 (5 bases). From germline, CDR1 is GTSNPN and CDR2 SVGIG (reference sequence). The CDR3 spans 13 residues. With 0 bases removed from V and 11 bases from J, the gap between germline ends came to 16 bases. CDR3 in DNA: TGTGCCTGGAGTGTACGAGGTGGCAGGGAGGCTTTCTTT. It yields the protein CAWSVRGGREAFF.

This chain joins TRBV14 and TRBJ2-7; the match to TRBD1 covers 11 bases. Germline trimming cut 1 base from V and 3 bases from J; bases unmatched to any gene: 5. Germline V gives CDR1 SGHDN, CDR2 FVKESK. CDR3 length: 16 residues. CDR3 region: CASSQGRGTGGYEQYF. The CDR3 bases are TGTGCCAGCAGCCAAGGGAGAGGGACAGGGGGCTACGAGCAGTACTTC.

The gene calls are TRBV4-2 and TRBJ1-4; 7 bases agree with TRBD1. The trim removed 2 bases at V and 8 bases at J, leaving 14 bases unmatched. The CDR3 length is 17 residues. Germline V gene sequence: CDR1 LGHNA, CDR2 YNFKEQ. CDR3 sequence reads: CASSQSSPTGKGEKLFF. The CDR3 DNA follows: TGTGCCAGCAGCCAATCCTCCCCGACAGGGAAGGGGGAAAAACTGTTTTTT.

The chain uses TRBV7-6 and TRBJ2-1; TRBD2 matches at 10 bases. Trimming took 5 bases from V and 6 from J; bases not matched to a gene: 10. The CDR3 covers 16 residues. Germline CDR1 SGHVS, CDR2 FNYEAQ. The CDR3 sequence is CASSPYSGGTPNEQFF. The CDR3 nucleotides are TGTGCCAGCAGCCCCTATAGCGGGGGGACCCCCAATGAGCAGTTCTTC.

This chain connects TRBV11-3 to TRBJ2-1, with TRBD1 matching 10 bases. Germline loops: CDR1 SGHNT, CDR2 YENEEA. V was pared by 1 base and J by 14 bases, with 5 bases of the junction left unmatched. CDR3 length equals 13 residues. CDR3 sequence (DNA): TGTGCCAGCAGCTTAGGAGGGGGGACAGGGGAGTTCTTC. Translating gives CASSLGGGTGEFF.